Shown below are 31 T cell receptor beta chains from a single sample sequenced in a study of resident and recirculating memory T cells in vitiligo (dated by TCRdb to 2017 to 2018). Libraries were made using the immunoSEQ multiplex PCR assay. TCRdb limited this immuneACCESS table to in-frame rearrangements with V and J called. A share of clones is missing; checked studies link under half to unresolved V genes, and the rest is unexplained. In this sample the table shows some 70,000 clones, roughly nine tenths of which occur a single time. The top ten clones comprise 4.9% of the sample. The sequencing input was blood. The receptors shown here come from a male donor with vitiligo.

The CDR3 bases are TGTGCCAGCAGTGAAAACCCCCCAGCACTAGAAAATGAGCAGTTCTTC. Translated, it gives CASSENPPALENEQFF. This chain joins TRBV6-1 and TRBJ2-1; tentative D call: TRBD2 (5 bases). V was cut by 2 bases and J by 7 bases, with 18 bases left in between. Germline assignment: CDR1 MNHNS and CDR2 SASEGT. The CDR3 sequence is 16 residues long.

The chain combines TRBV6-5 with TRBJ2-3; 7 bases map to TRBD1. Germline V gene data show CDR1 as MNHEY and CDR2 as SVGAGI. The CDR3 is 14 amino acids. Losses at the gene ends were 2 bases for V and 10 bases for J; bases not matched to a gene: 9. The CDR3 sequence is CASSYGNRGEAQYF. The CDR3 region has the DNA TGTGCCAGCAGTTACGGAAACAGGGGCGAGGCGCAGTATTTT.

The chain links TRBV14 to TRBJ2-1; TRBD2 aligns across 7 bases. Germline CDR1 reads SGHDN; CDR2 reads FVKESK. The ends lost 6 bases at V and 12 bases at J; junction bases unmatched: 11. This CDR3 comprises 13 residues. The CDR3 loop is CASSPLLGGVQFF. In nucleotides, the CDR3 is TGTGCCAGCAGTCCACTCTTGGGAGGGGTGCAGTTCTTC.

J is TRBJ2-7 and V is TRBV7-2, with D unclear. V lost 1 base and J 4 bases, leaving 5 bases between the germline ends. CDR1 is SGHTA, CDR2 FQGNSA, per germline. The length of the CDR3 is 12 residues. This CDR3 reads CASSLGAYEQYF. As DNA, the CDR3 is TGTGCCAGCAGCTTAGGGGCGTACGAGCAGTACTTC.

This chain uses TRBV6-5 with TRBJ2-2; tentative D call: TRBD1 (7 bases). The CDR3 contains 15 residues. Trimming took off 8 bases at V and 0 bases at J, with 13 bases between the two ends. Germline V CDR1 and CDR2: MNHEY, SVGAGI. The CDR3 protein is CASGGGTANTGELFF. The CDR3 region has the DNA TGTGCCAGCGGGGGCGGGACAGCGAACACCGGGGAGCTGTTTTTT.

The rearrangement links TRBV9 to TRBJ2-1; 9 bases are shared with TRBD2. Germline V lookup: CDR1 SGDLS, CDR2 YYNGEE. V trimming: 2 bases; J trimming: 7 bases; junction bases outside the gene matches: 10. The CDR3 runs 16 residues. The CDR3 here is CASSVLGGGVGNEQFF. CDR3 bases: TGTGCCAGCAGCGTCCTGGGCGGGGGGGTAGGAAATGAGCAGTTCTTC.

This sequence joins TRBV14 and TRBJ1-2; TRBD1 agrees at 7 bases. V was clipped by 0 bases and J by 4 bases; unmatched bases: 8. Germline CDR1 SGHDN, CDR2 FVKESK. This CDR3 region has 16 residues. CDR3 sequence (DNA): TGTGCCAGCAGCCAAGAAGGAAGGGGGCGAAGCTATGGCTACACCTTC. It encodes CASSQEGRGRSYGYTF.

The chain is built from TRBV5-1 and TRBJ2-3; D ambiguous. CDR1 and CDR2 from the germline V gene are SGHRS and YFSETQ. The V end lost 0 bases, the J end lost 2 bases, and 10 bases lay between the germline ends. The CDR3 length is 15 residues. CDR3 loop: CASSLVGYFTDTQYF. CDR3 nucleotide sequence: TGCGCCAGCAGCTTGGTGGGCTATTTCACAGATACGCAGTATTTT. Variable domain in full (rest from reference TRBV5-1 and TRBJ2-3): KAGVTQTPRYLIKTRGQQVTLSCSPISGHRSVSWYQQTPGQGLQFLFEYFSETQRNKGNFPGRFSGRQFSNSRSEMNVSTLELGDSALYLCASSLVGYFTDTQYFGPGTRLTVL.

This chain links TRBV5-1 with TRBJ2-5; D may be TRBD1 (6 bases). The CDR3 has 17 residues. With 4 bases removed from V and 4 bases from J, the gap between germline ends came to 23 bases. The germline CDR1 and CDR2 sequences are SGHRS and YFSETQ. In DNA form, the CDR3 reads TGCGCCAGCAGCCTAGGGACACCGACCCCCTCGGGAGAGACCCAGTACTTC. Encoded protein: CASSLGTPTPSGETQYF.

The gene calls are TRBV27 and TRBJ1-2; a weak D match, TRBD1 (6 bases). V lost 10 bases, J lost 6 bases, and 21 bases lay in between. The CDR3 totals 14 residues. The germline CDR1 and CDR2 sequences are MNHEY and SMNVEV (reference sequence). The CDR3 spells CANPGHGSQHGYTF. The CDR3 nucleotides read TGTGCCAACCCGGGACACGGATCCCAACATGGCTACACCTTC.

V gene TRBV5-1 combines with J gene TRBJ2-2; D not certain. Per the germline V gene, CDR1 is SGHRS and CDR2 is YFSETQ. Trimming shortened V by 0 bases and J by 3 bases, and 6 bases separated the two germline ends. The CDR3 totals 14 residues. The CDR3 nucleotides are TGCGCCAGCAGCTTGGCAGGTGACACCGGGGAGCTGTTTTTT. Translated, it gives CASSLAGDTGELFF. Full variable domain (rest looked up from reference TRBV5-1 and TRBJ2-2): KAGVTQTPRYLIKTRGQQVTLSCSPISGHRSVSWYQQTPGQGLQFLFEYFSETQRNKGNFPGRFSGRQFSNSRSEMNVSTLELGDSALYLCASSLAGDTGELFFGEGSRLTVL.

This clone has a handful of counts. The V gene is TRBV28, the J gene TRBJ2-3, with a tentative D call TRBD1 (6 bases). V gave up 5 bases and J gave up 3 bases, with 18 bases separating them. CDR1 is MDHEN, CDR2 SYDVKM, per germline. CDR3 length: 16 amino acids. CDR3 region: CASSHSRQGSTDTQYF. For the CDR3, the DNA is TGTGCCAGCAGTCACTCCCGGCAGGGGTCGACAGATACGCAGTATTTT.

The CDR3 protein is CASSPPSTGTYEQYF. The CDR3 nucleotides are TGCGCCAGCAGCCCCCCCTCGACAGGAACCTACGAGCAGTACTTC. The rearrangement joins TRBV5-1 to TRBJ2-7, with D possibly TRBD1 on 6 matching bases. This CDR3 has 15 residues. Trimming shortened V by 4 bases and J by 2 bases, and 16 bases separated the two germline ends. Germline CDR1 is SGHRS and CDR2 is YFSETQ. Looking up the rest from reference TRBV5-1 and TRBJ2-7 gives the full variable domain: KAGVTQTPRYLIKTRGQQVTLSCSPISGHRSVSWYQQTPGQGLQFLFEYFSETQRNKGNFPGRFSGRQFSNSRSEMNVSTLELGDSALYLCASSPPSTGTYEQYFGPGTRLTVT.

The chain combines TRBV11-2 with TRBJ1-2; TRBD1 might be the D (5 bases). Trimming stripped 5 bases from V and 6 bases from J, with 13 bases between. The CDR3 loop spans 13 amino acids. Germline V gene lookup returns CDR1 SGHAT and CDR2 FQNNGV. CDR3 protein: CASSLGTEDGYTF. CDR3 DNA sequence: TGTGCCAGCAGCCTAGGGACTGAGGATGGCTACACCTTC.

This clone was picked up one time. This chain joins TRBV7-2 and TRBJ1-1; 9 nucleotides line up with TRBD1. The CDR3 extends over 16 amino acids. Germline CDR1 SGHTA, CDR2 FQGNSA. Germline trimming cut 0 bases from V and 3 bases from J; bases unmatched to any gene: 5. The chain's CDR3 is CASSLALRTGDTEAFF. CDR3 in DNA: TGTGCCAGCAGCTTAGCACTCCGGACAGGGGACACTGAAGCTTTCTTT.

This clone was seen just once. The chain combines TRBV13 with TRBJ1-5; D gene ambiguous. With 6 bases removed from V and 2 bases from J, the gap between germline ends came to 14 bases. This CDR3 has 15 residues. CDR1 is PRHDT and CDR2 is FYEKMQ in the germline V gene (reference sequence). CDR3 loop: CASSSGRGRNQPQHF. CDR3 sequence (DNA): TGTGCCAGCAGTTCAGGACGCGGGCGCAATCAGCCCCAGCATTTT.

This chain links TRBV30 with TRBJ2-1; tentative D call: TRBD1 (5 bases). V lost 6 bases, J lost 8 bases, and 14 bases lay in between. Germline values: CDR1 GTSNPN, CDR2 SVGIG (reference sequence). The CDR3 spans 12 residues. The CDR3 DNA is TGTGCCTGTGGGATTCAGGGCGATGAGCAGTTCTTC. Residues: CACGIQGDEQFF.

This sequence joins TRBV18 and TRBJ2-3; D remains ambiguous. In germline, CDR1 is KGHSH, CDR2 LQKENI. Trimming removed 3 bases at V and 2 bases at J, with 9 bases between. The CDR3 sequence is 14 residues long. This CDR3 is CASSPSSYTDTQYF. The CDR3 region has the DNA TGTGCCAGCTCACCTTCCTCCTACACAGATACGCAGTATTTT.

This clone has a single count. The chain couples TRBV5-1 to TRBJ2-5, with D perhaps matching TRBD2 (7 bases). CDR1 is SGHRS and CDR2 is YFSETQ in the germline V gene. The V end lost 0 bases, the J end lost 3 bases, and 9 bases lay between the germline ends. CDR3 length equals 14 residues. CDR3 loop: CASSLEGGKETQYF. The CDR3 nucleotides are TGCGCCAGCAGCTTGGAGGGGGGGAAAGAGACCCAGTACTTC.

The CDR3 DNA follows: TGTGCCAGCAGCTTCACTCTGGGGGGGCCCGGGGAGCTGTTTTTT. This gives the protein CASSFTLGGPGELFF. This chain joins TRBV5-4 and TRBJ2-2, with D perhaps matching TRBD2 (7 bases). V dropped 2 bases and J dropped 6 bases, with 14 bases sitting between them. The CDR3 has 15 residues. CDR1 and CDR2 (germline): SGHNT, YYREEE (reference sequence).

The CDR3 reads CASSRRSSYEQYF. The CDR3 region has the DNA TGTGCCAGTAGTAGGAGGAGTTCCTACGAGCAGTACTTC. The rearrangement joins TRBV19 to TRBJ2-7; D may be TRBD2 (5 bases). There are 13 residues in the CDR3. The germline CDR1 and CDR2 sequences are LNHDA and SQIVND (reference sequence). The V end was cut by 4 bases, the J end by 1 base, with 8 bases between.

The chain employs TRBV18 and TRBJ1-1; D uncertain. CDR3 length: 16 amino acids. The V and J ends lost 2 bases and 1 base respectively, with 14 bases between them. Germline V lookup: CDR1 KGHSH, CDR2 LQKENI. The DNA of the CDR3 is TGTGCCAGCTCACCAGTGGATAGAGGGCCGAACACTGAAGCTTTCTTT. Residues: CASSPVDRGPNTEAFF.

The chain links TRBV6-1 to TRBJ1-5, with TRBD1 as a possible D gene (5 bases). Germline lookup yields CDR1 MNHNS and CDR2 SASEGT. The V and J ends lost 3 bases and 2 bases respectively, with 8 bases between them. The CDR3 covers 14 residues. The CDR3 bases are TGTGCCAGCAGTGACAGGGAAGGCAATCAGCCCCAGCATTTT. As protein: CASSDREGNQPQHF.

The genes are TRBV6-1 and TRBJ1-3; TRBD1 matches 7 bases. This CDR3 region has 15 residues. The J segment lost 0 bases and the V segment lost 6 bases, leaving 5 bases of the junction unmatched. Germline CDR1 is MNHNS and CDR2 is SASEGT. The chain's CDR3 is CASRVGQSSGNTIYF. The CDR3 DNA sequence: TGTGCCAGCAGGGTGGGACAGAGCTCTGGAAACACCATATATTTT.

This clone was recorded only once. The chain couples TRBV7-2 to TRBJ2-1; 8 bases map to TRBD1. Germline loops: CDR1 SGHTA, CDR2 FQGNSA. This CDR3 spans 16 amino acids. Trimming removed 2 bases from V and 1 base from J; junction bases left unmatched: 4. The DNA of the CDR3 is TGTGCCAGCAGCTTAACTCGGGACAGGTCCTACAATGAGCAGTTCTTC. Translated, it gives CASSLTRDRSYNEQFF.

The chain combines TRBV7-2 with TRBJ2-7; D may be TRBD2 (6 bases). The V gene lost 4 bases and the J gene lost 5 bases, with 15 bases spanning the gap. Germline lookup yields CDR1 SGHTA and CDR2 FQGNSA. The CDR3 is 14 residues long. The CDR3 DNA reads TGTGCCAGCAGCTGGGGCCTAGCGTCCGACGAGCAGTACTTC. Amino acid sequence: CASSWGLASDEQYF.

V usage is TRBV7-9 and J usage is TRBJ1-1, with 9 nucleotides matching TRBD1. The V gene end was trimmed by 5 bases and the J gene end by 11 bases; junction bases not matched to a gene: 12. CDR3 size: 14 residues. The germline gives CDR1 SEHNR, CDR2 FQNEAQ (reference sequence). DNA for the CDR3: TGTGCCAGCAGCCTCCGACAGGGGGTTTTTGAGGCTTTCTTT. Translating it yields CASSLRQGVFEAFF. The whole variable domain, filled in from reference TRBV7-9 and TRBJ1-1, reads DTGVSQNPRHKITKRGQNVTFRCDPISEHNRLYWYRQTLGQGPEFLTYFQNEAQLEKSRLLSDRFSAERPKGSFSTLEIQRTEQGDSAMYLCASSLRQGVFEAFFGQGTRLTVV.

CDR3 sequence: CASSRLAVAQYF. The CDR3 DNA is TGTGCCAGCAGCCGACTAGCGGTTGCGCAGTATTTT. The V gene is TRBV6-6, the J gene TRBJ2-3, with 9 nucleotides matching TRBD2. Germline V gene sequence: CDR1 MNHNY, CDR2 SVGAGI (reference sequence). J lost 10 bases, V lost 6 bases, and 5 bases had no gene match. This CDR3 has 12 amino acids.

The chain links TRBV20-1 to TRBJ2-2; D may be TRBD2 (5 bases). The V end was cut by 3 bases, the J end by 6 bases, with 5 bases between. The length of the CDR3 is 11 residues. Germline values: CDR1 DFQATT, CDR2 SNEGSKA (reference sequence). In nucleotides, the CDR3 is TGCAGTGCTAGGAGGGCCGGGGAGCTGTTTTTT. Its translation is CSARRAGELFF.

The chain joins TRBV6-6 to TRBJ2-1; 8 positions agree with TRBD1. Unmatched junction bases numbered 8, after V lost 6 bases and J lost 1 base. CDR1 and CDR2 (germline): MNHNY, SVGAGI (reference sequence). The CDR3 is 16 amino acids. The CDR3 here is CASRHQGAGSYNEQFF. In DNA form, the CDR3 reads TGTGCCAGCAGACATCAGGGGGCAGGTTCCTACAATGAGCAGTTCTTC.

V gene TRBV7-2 combines with J gene TRBJ1-4, with a tentative D call TRBD1 (6 bases). Looked up from germline, CDR1 is SGHTA and CDR2 is FQGNSA. V gave up 3 bases and J gave up 4 bases, with 15 bases separating them. CDR3 length: 16 residues. CDR3 protein: CASSLTRQAYNEKLFF. The CDR3 DNA reads as TGTGCCAGCAGCTTGACAAGACAGGCCTATAATGAAAAACTGTTTTTT.